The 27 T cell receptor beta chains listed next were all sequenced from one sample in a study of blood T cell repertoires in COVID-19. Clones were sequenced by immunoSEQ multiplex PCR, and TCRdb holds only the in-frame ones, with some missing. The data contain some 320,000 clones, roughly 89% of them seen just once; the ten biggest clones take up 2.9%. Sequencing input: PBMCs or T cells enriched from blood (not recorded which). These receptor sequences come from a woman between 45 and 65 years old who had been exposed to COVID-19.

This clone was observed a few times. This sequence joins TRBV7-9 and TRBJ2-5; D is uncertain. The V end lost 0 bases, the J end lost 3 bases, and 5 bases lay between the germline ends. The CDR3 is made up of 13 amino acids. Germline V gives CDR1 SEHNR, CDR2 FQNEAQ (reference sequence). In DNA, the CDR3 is TGTGCCAGCAGCTTAGCACACAAAGAGACCCAGTACTTC. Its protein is CASSLAHKETQYF.

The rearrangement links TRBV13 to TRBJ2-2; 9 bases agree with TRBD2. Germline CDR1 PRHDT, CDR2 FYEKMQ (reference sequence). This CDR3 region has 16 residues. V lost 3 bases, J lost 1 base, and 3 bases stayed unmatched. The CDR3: CASSFLAGRNTGELFF. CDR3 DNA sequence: TGTGCCAGCAGCTTCCTAGCGGGGCGGAACACCGGGGAGCTGTTTTTT.

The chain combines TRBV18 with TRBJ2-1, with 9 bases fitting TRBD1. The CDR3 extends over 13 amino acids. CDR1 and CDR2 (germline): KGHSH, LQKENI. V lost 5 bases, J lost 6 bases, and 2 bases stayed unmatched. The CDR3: CASSKDRGNEQFF. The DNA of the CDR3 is TGTGCCAGCTCAAAGGACAGGGGCAATGAGCAGTTCTTC.

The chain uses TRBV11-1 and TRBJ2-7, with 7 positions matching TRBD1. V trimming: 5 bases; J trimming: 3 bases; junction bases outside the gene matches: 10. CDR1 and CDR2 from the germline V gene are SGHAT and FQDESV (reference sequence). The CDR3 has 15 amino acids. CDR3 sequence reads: CASSRTGAVGYEQYF. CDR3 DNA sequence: TGTGCCAGCAGCCGTACAGGGGCAGTGGGCTACGAGCAGTACTTC.

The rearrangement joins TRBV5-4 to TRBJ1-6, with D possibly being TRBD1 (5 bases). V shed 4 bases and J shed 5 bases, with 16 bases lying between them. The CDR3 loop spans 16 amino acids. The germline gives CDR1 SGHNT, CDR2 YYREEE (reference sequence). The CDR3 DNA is TGTGCCAGCAGCCCGGGACTTAGTAGAGATAATTCACCCCTCCACTTT. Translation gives CASSPGLSRDNSPLHF.

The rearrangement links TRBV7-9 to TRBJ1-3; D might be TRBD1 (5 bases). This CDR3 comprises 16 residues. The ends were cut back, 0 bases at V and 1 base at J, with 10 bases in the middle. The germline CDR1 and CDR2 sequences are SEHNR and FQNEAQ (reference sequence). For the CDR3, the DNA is TGTGCCAGCAGCTTAGCCACCGGGGGTTCTGGAAACACCATATATTTT. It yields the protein CASSLATGGSGNTIYF.

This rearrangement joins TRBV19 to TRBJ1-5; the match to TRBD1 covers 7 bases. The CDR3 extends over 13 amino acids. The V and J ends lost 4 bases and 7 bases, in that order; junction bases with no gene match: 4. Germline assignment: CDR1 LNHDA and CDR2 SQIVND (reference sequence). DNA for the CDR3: TGTGCCAGTAGTACCACAGGGGAACAGCCCCAGCATTTT. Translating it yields CASSTTGEQPQHF.

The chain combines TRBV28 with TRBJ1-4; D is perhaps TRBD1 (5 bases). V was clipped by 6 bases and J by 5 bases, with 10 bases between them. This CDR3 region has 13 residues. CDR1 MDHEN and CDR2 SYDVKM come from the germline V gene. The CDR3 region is CASRGGFNEKLFF. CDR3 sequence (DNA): TGTGCCAGCAGGGGGGGGTTCAATGAAAAACTGTTTTTT.

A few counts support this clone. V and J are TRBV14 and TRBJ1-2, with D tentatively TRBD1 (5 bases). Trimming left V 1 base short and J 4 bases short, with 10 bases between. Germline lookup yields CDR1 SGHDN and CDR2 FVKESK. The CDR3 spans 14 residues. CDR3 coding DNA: TGTGCCAGCAGCCAAGGCAGGGCCTCCTATGGCTACACCTTC. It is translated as CASSQGRASYGYTF.

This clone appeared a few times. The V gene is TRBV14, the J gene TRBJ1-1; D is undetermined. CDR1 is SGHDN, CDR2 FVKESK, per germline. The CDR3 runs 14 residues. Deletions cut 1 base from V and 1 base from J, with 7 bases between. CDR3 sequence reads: CASSQVYGNTEAFF. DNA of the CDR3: TGTGCCAGCAGCCAAGTTTACGGGAACACTGAAGCTTTCTTT.

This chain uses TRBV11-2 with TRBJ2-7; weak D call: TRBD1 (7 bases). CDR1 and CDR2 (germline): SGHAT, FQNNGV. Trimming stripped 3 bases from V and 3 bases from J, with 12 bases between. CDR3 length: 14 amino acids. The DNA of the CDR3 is TGTGCCAGCAGCTTTGGAGGGGGCTACTACGAGCAGTACTTC. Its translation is CASSFGGGYYEQYF.

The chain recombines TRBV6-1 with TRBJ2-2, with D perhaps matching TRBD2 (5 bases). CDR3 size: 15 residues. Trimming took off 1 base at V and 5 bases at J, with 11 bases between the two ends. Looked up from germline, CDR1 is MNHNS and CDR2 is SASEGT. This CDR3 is CASSEGGRRTGELFF. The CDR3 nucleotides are TGTGCCAGCAGTGAAGGCGGGCGTCGTACCGGGGAGCTGTTTTTT.

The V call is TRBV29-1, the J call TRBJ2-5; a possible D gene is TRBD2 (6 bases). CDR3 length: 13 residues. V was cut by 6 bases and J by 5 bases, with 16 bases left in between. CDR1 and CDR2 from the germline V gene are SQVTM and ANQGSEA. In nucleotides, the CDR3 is TGCAGCGTCAACTTCGCGGGGTTGGAGACCCAGTACTTC. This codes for CSVNFAGLETQYF.

For the CDR3, the DNA is TGTGCCAGCAGTTTGCTGGGGGCTAGTCCATATGGCTACACCTTC. Encoded protein: CASSLLGASPYGYTF. The V call is TRBV27, the J call TRBJ1-2; a weak D match, TRBD1 (6 bases). Germline V lookup: CDR1 MNHEY, CDR2 SMNVEV (reference sequence). Trimming shortened V by 3 bases and J by 5 bases, and 16 bases separated the two germline ends. The CDR3 consists of 15 residues.

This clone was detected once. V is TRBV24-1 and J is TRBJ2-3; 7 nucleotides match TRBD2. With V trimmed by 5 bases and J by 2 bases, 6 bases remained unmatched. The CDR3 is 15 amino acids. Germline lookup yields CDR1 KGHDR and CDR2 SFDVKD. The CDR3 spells CATSGASGPTDTQYF. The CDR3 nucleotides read TGTGCCACCAGTGGGGCTAGCGGACCCACAGATACGCAGTATTTT.

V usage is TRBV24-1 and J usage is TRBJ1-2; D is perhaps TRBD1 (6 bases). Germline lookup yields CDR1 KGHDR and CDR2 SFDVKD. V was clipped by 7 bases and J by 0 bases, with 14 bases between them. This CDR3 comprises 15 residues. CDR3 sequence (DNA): TGTGCCACCAGACCAACCGGGACAACTAACTATGGCTACACCTTC. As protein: CATRPTGTTNYGYTF.

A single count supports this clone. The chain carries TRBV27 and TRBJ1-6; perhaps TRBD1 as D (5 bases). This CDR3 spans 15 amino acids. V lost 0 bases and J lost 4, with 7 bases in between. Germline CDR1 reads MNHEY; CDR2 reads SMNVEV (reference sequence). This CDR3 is CASSLSQGYNSPLHF. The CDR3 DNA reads TGTGCCAGCAGTTTATCTCAGGGTTATAATTCACCCCTCCACTTT.

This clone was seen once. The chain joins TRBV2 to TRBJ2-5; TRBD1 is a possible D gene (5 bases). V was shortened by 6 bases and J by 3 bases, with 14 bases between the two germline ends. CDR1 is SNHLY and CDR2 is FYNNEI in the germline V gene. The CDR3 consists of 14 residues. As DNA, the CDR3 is TGTGCCAGCAGGGATCGGACATATGAAGAGACCCAGTACTTC. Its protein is CASRDRTYEETQYF. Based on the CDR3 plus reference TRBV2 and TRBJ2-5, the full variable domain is EPEVTQTPSHQVTQMGQEVILRCVPISNHLYFYWYRQILGQKVEFLVSFYNNEISEKSEIFDDQFSVERPDGSNFTLKIRSTKLEDSAMYFCASRDRTYEETQYFGPGTRLLVL.

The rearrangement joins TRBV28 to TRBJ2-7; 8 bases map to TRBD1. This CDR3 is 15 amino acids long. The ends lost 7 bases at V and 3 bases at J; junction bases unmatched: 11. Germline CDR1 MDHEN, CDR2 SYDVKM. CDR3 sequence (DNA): TGTGCCAGCAACTTTAAATACAGGGGGATCTACGAGCAGTACTTC. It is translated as CASNFKYRGIYEQYF.

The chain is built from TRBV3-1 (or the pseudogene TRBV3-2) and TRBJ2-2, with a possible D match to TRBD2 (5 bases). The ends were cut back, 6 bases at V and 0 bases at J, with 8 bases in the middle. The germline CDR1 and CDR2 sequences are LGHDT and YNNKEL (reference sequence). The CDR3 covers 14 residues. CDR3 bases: TGTGCCAGCAGACCCGGGACGAACACCGGGGAGCTGTTTTTT. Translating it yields CASRPGTNTGELFF.

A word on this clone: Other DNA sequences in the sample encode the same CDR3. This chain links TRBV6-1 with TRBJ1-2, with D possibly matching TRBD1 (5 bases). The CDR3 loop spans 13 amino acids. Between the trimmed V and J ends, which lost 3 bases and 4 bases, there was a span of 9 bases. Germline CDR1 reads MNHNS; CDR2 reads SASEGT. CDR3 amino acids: CASSESGIYGYTF. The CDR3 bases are TGTGCCAGCAGTGAGTCAGGGATCTATGGCTACACCTTC.

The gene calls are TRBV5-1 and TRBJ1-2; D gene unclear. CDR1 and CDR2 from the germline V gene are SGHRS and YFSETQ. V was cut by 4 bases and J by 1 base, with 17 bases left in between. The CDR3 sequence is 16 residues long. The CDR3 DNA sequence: TGCGCCAGCAGCATACGGGGTCGGTCTGATAACTATGGCTACACCTTC. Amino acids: CASSIRGRSDNYGYTF.

CDR3 DNA: TGTGCCTGGGAGCTCACGGGAGGGAAGAATTCACCCCTCCACTTT. Protein: CAWELTGGKNSPLHF. The chain is built from TRBV30 and TRBJ1-6, with D unclear. V lost 5 bases and J lost 7, with 18 bases in between. The CDR3 contains 15 residues. The germline V gene has CDR1 GTSNPN and CDR2 SVGIG (reference sequence).

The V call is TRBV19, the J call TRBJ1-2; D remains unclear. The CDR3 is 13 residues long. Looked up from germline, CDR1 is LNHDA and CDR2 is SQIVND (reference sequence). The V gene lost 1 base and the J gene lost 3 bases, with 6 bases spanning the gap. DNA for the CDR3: TGTGCCAGTAGTATAGGGAGAGACTATGGCTACACCTTC. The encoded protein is CASSIGRDYGYTF.

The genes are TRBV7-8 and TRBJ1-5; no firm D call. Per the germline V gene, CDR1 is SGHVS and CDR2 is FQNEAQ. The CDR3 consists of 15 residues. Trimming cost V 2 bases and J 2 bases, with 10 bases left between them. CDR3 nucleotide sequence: TGTGCCAGCAGCTTACTGAGCGGAGGCAATCAGCCCCAGCATTTT. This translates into CASSLLSGGNQPQHF.

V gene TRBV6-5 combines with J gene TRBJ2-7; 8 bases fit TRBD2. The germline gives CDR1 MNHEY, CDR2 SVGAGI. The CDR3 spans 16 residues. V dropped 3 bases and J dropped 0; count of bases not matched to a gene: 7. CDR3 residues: CASSYALGTSSYEQYF. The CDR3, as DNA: TGTGCCAGCAGTTATGCACTAGGGACTAGCTCCTACGAGCAGTACTTC.

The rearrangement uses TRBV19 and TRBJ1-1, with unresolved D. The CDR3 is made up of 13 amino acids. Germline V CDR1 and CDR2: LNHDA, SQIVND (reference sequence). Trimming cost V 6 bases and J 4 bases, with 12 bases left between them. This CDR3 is CASRPTPGTEAFF. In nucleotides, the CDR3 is TGTGCCAGTAGGCCTACCCCTGGCACTGAAGCTTTCTTT.